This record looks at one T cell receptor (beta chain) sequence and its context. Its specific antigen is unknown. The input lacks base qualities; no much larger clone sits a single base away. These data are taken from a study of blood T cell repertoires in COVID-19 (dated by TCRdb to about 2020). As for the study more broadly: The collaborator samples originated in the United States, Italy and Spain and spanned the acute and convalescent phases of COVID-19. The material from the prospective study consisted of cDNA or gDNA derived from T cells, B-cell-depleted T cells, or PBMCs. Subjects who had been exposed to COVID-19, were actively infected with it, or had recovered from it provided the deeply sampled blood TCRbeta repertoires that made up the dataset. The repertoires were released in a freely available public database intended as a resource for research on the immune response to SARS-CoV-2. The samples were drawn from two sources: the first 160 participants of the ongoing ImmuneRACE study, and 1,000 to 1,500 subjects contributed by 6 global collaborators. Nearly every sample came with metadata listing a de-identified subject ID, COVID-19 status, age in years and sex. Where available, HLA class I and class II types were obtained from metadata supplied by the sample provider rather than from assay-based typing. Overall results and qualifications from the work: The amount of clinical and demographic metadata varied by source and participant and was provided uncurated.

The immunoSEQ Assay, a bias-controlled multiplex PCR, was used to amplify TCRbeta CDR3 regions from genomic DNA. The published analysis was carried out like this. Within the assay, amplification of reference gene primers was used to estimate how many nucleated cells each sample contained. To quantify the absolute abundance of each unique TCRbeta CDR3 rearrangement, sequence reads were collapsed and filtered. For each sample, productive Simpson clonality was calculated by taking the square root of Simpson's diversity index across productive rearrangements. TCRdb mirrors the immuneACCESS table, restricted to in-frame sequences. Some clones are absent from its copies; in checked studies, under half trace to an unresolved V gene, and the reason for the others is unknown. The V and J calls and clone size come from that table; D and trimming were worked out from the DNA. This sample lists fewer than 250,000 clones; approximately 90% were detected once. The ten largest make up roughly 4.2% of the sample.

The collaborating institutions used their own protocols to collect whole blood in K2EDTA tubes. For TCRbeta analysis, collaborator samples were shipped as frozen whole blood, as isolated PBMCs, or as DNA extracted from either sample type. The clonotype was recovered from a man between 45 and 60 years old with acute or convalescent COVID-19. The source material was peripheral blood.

The bases read TGTGCCAGTAGTATATTAAGTGGGGGGGACTACAATGAGCAGTTCTTC. The encoded protein is CASSILSGGDYNEQFF. The V and J segments used are TRBV19 and TRBJ2-1, with TRBD2 matching 7 junction bases. The germline V and J ends show losses of 2 bases and 3 bases respectively, and no gene match explains 7 bases of the junction. From cysteine to phenylalanine, the CDR3 is 16 amino acids long. Of the read, only the CDR3 DNA is kept; its 48 bases are in frame from base 1. The germline V gene (reference sequence) gives CDR1 as LNHDA and CDR2 as SQIVND.